The 17 T cell receptor beta chains below all came from one sample that was sequenced in a study of blood T cell repertoires in COVID-19 (dated by TCRdb to between 2020 and 2021). Preparation of the library involved the immunoSEQ multiplex PCR assay. TCRdb took over this immuneACCESS table, retaining in-frame rearrangements with V and J assigned. Such tables are incomplete; in checked studies, under half of the missing clones stem from an unresolved V gene, and the remainder is unexplained. Across this sample there are about 250,000 clones, with approximately 85% seen only once. The ten largest clones add up to 4.5% to 5.5% of the sample. Sequencing input: peripheral blood. These receptors were obtained from a man aged 45-65 years with active or convalescent COVID-19.

This sequence joins TRBV5-6 and TRBJ2-1, with 10 bases lining up with TRBD2. Trimming cost V 4 bases and J 7 bases; bases outside gene matches: 11. CDR1 is SGHDT and CDR2 is YYEEEE in the germline V gene. This CDR3 contains 16 residues. The CDR3 reads CASSPTPSGSRNEQFF. CDR3 bases: TGTGCCAGCAGCCCGACGCCTAGCGGGAGTAGAAATGAGCAGTTCTTC.

This chain links TRBV6-2 or TRBV6-3 with TRBJ2-1; the match to TRBD2 covers 10 bases. Per germline, CDR1 MNHEY and CDR2 SVGEGT. The CDR3 spans 16 residues. V lost 0 bases and J lost 3; bases outside the gene matches: 2. The CDR3 protein is CASSYSTSGRYNEQFF. For the CDR3, the DNA is TGTGCCAGCAGTTACTCGACTAGCGGGCGCTACAATGAGCAGTTCTTC.

The chain combines TRBV28 with TRBJ2-7; D is possibly TRBD2 (6 bases). Germline V gives CDR1 MDHEN, CDR2 SYDVKM. V was clipped by 6 bases and J by 0 bases, with 9 bases between them. The CDR3 is 13 amino acids. CDR3 in amino acids: CASRHGSSYEQYF. The CDR3 DNA sequence: TGTGCCAGCAGGCACGGGAGCTCCTACGAGCAGTACTTC. Filled out from reference TRBV28 and TRBJ2-7, the complete variable domain reads DVKVTQSSRYLVKRTGEKVFLECVQDMDHENMFWYRQDPGLGLRLIYFSYDVKMKEKGDIPEGYSVSREKKERFSLILESASTNQTSMYLCASRHGSSYEQYFGPGTRLTVT.

The chain links TRBV5-1 to TRBJ2-3; tentative D call: TRBD1 (6 bases). The CDR3 consists of 17 residues. V was pared by 3 bases and J by 6 bases, with 23 bases between. CDR1 and CDR2 (germline): SGHRS, YFSETQ. As DNA, the CDR3 is TGCGCCAGCAGCTCACCCCCCCCTCAGGGGCGGCTGGATACGCAGTATTTT. It is translated as CASSSPPPQGRLDTQYF. Using reference TRBV5-1 and TRBJ2-3 for the parts outside the CDR3, the full variable domain is KAGVTQTPRYLIKTRGQQVTLSCSPISGHRSVSWYQQTPGQGLQFLFEYFSETQRNKGNFPGRFSGRQFSNSRSEMNVSTLELGDSALYLCASSSPPPQGRLDTQYFGPGTRLTVL.

The chain carries TRBV11-2 and TRBJ2-2; TRBD2 might be the D (6 bases). Germline CDR1 reads SGHAT; CDR2 reads FQNNGV. The CDR3 runs to 15 residues. V gave up 3 bases and J gave up 3 bases, with 11 bases separating them. As DNA, the CDR3 is TGTGCCAGCAGCTTCGGGAGTGAAGACACCGGGGAGCTGTTTTTT. Encoded protein: CASSFGSEDTGELFF.

This clone was counted once. This sequence joins TRBV7-2 and TRBJ2-1; no clear D gene. Trimming took 1 base from V and 1 from J, leaving 5 bases between them. CDR3 size: 14 residues. The germline V gene encodes CDR1 SGHTA and CDR2 FQGNSA. The CDR3 DNA sequence: TGTGCCAGCAGCTTAGGTCAGTCCTACAATGAGCAGTTCTTC. This encodes CASSLGQSYNEQFF. The variable domain in full, with the rest retrieved from reference TRBV7-2 and TRBJ2-1, is GAGVSQSPSNKVTEKGKDVELRCDPISGHTALYWYRQSLGQGLEFLIYFQGNSAPDKSGLPSDRFSAERTGGSVSTLTIQRTQQEDSAVYLCASSLGQSYNEQFFGPGTRLTVL.

The CDR3 DNA sequence: TGTGCCAGTAGTATGGACAGAGGAAACACCATATATTTT. Residues: CASSMDRGNTIYF. This chain links TRBV19 with TRBJ1-3; D may be TRBD1 (6 bases). The V end lost 3 bases, the J end lost 4 bases, and 7 bases lay between the germline ends. CDR1 is LNHDA and CDR2 is SQIVND in the germline V gene (reference sequence). The CDR3 is made up of 13 amino acids.

V and J are TRBV30 and TRBJ1-3; the match to TRBD1 covers 7 bases. The CDR3 sequence is 14 residues long. The germline V gene encodes CDR1 GTSNPN and CDR2 SVGIG (reference sequence). Losses at the gene ends were 8 bases for V and 1 base for J; bases not matched to a gene: 8. CDR3 nucleotides: TGTGCCAGCCGACAGGGACCATCTGGAAACACCATATATTTT. Translation: CASRQGPSGNTIYF. Full variable domain (outside the CDR3, taken from reference TRBV30 and TRBJ1-3): SQTIHQWPATLVQPVGSPLSLECTVEGTSNPNLYWYRQAAGRGLQLLFYSVGIGQISSEVPQNLSASRPQDRQFILSSKKLLLSDSGFYLCASRQGPSGNTIYFGEGSWLTVV.

The chain is built from TRBV3-1 (or the pseudogene TRBV3-2) and TRBJ2-1; the match to TRBD2 covers 10 bases. V shed 4 bases, J shed 7 bases, and the junction held 10 bases outside the gene matches. CDR1 is LGHDT and CDR2 is YNNKEL in the germline V gene (reference sequence). The CDR3 has 16 residues. The CDR3 is CASSRGASGSLNEQFF. The CDR3 DNA reads as TGTGCCAGCAGCCGCGGGGCTAGCGGGAGTCTAAATGAGCAGTTCTTC.

The V and J genes are TRBV28 and TRBJ1-2, with 7 bases lining up with TRBD1. CDR1 is MDHEN and CDR2 is SYDVKM in the germline V gene. The CDR3 extends over 14 amino acids. J lost 5 bases, V lost 4 bases, and 7 bases had no gene match. This CDR3 is CASSSLTGWYGYTF. The CDR3 region has the DNA TGTGCCAGCAGTTCTTTGACAGGGTGGTATGGCTACACCTTC.

This CDR3 reads CAWSVPATGAQKLFF. The CDR3 nucleotides read TGTGCCTGGAGTGTACCGGCGACAGGGGCCCAAAAACTGTTTTTT. The rearrangement uses TRBV30 and TRBJ1-4; TRBD1 matches at 8 bases. This CDR3 region has 15 residues. V shed 0 bases and J 9 bases; nucleotides not matched to a gene: 9. Germline V gives CDR1 GTSNPN, CDR2 SVGIG (reference sequence).

This chain links TRBV19 with TRBJ1-4; D is perhaps TRBD1 (5 bases). V was pared by 6 bases and J by 6 bases, with 17 bases between. Germline assignment: CDR1 LNHDA and CDR2 SQIVND (reference sequence). CDR3 length: 15 residues. The CDR3 protein is CASRDQGQNDEKLFF. The CDR3 DNA is TGTGCCAGTAGAGATCAGGGTCAGAACGATGAAAAACTGTTTTTT.

This sequence joins TRBV4-1 and TRBJ2-5; TRBD2 matches 9 bases. The CDR3 is made up of 14 amino acids. V lost 2 bases to trimming and J lost 5 bases; unmatched junction nucleotides: 3. Germline loops: CDR1 MGHRA, CDR2 YSYEKL. The CDR3 nucleotides are TGCGCCAGCAGCCAACTAGCGGGACTCGAGACCCAGTACTTC. Encoded protein: CASSQLAGLETQYF.

The chain links TRBV4-1 to TRBJ2-1, with TRBD2 as a possible D gene (6 bases). CDR1 MGHRA and CDR2 YSYEKL come from the germline V gene. The V and J ends lost 1 base and 0 bases respectively, with 7 bases between them. There are 15 residues in the CDR3. The CDR3 loop reads CASSQVAASYNEQFF. In nucleotides, the CDR3 is TGCGCCAGCAGCCAAGTAGCGGCCTCCTACAATGAGCAGTTCTTC.

This rearrangement joins TRBV19 to TRBJ1-4; a possible D gene is TRBD1 (6 bases). Germline V CDR1 and CDR2: LNHDA, SQIVND (reference sequence). The CDR3 runs 14 residues. V was trimmed by 4 bases and J by 0 bases, leaving 6 bases between them. The CDR3 sequence is CASSRTATNEKLFF. As DNA, the CDR3 is TGTGCCAGTAGTAGGACAGCAACTAATGAAAAACTGTTTTTT.

The J gene is TRBJ2-2, the V gene TRBV2; 15 bases align to TRBD2. The length of the CDR3 is 19 residues. J gave up 4 bases and V 4 bases, and 10 bases lay outside the gene matches. Germline loops: CDR1 SNHLY, CDR2 FYNNEI. The DNA of the CDR3 is TGTGCCAGCAGTGGGGCCGGACTAGCGGGAGGGTCGGCCACCGGGGAGCTGTTTTTT. This sequence encodes CASSGAGLAGGSATGELFF.

The chain uses TRBV28 and TRBJ2-1; 7 nucleotides align to TRBD1. The V gene end was trimmed by 6 bases and the J gene end by 9 bases; junction bases not matched to a gene: 8. From germline, CDR1 is MDHEN and CDR2 SYDVKM. The CDR3 covers 13 residues. The CDR3 here is CASSLEGGPEQFF. The DNA of the CDR3 is TGTGCCAGCAGCCTAGAAGGGGGCCCTGAGCAGTTCTTC. The whole variable domain, remainder taken from reference TRBV28 and TRBJ2-1, is DVKVTQSSRYLVKRTGEKVFLECVQDMDHENMFWYRQDPGLGLRLIYFSYDVKMKEKGDIPEGYSVSREKKERFSLILESASTNQTSMYLCASSLEGGPEQFFGPGTRLTVL.